The 20 T cell receptor beta chains listed next were all sequenced from one sample in a study of T-cell memory formation after mild COVID-19. TCRdb re-called the 5' RACE reads with MiXCR, one entry per CDR3 protein. The sample has about 360,000 distinct CDR3 sequences; 10% to 15% are singletons. The sequencing sample was made of PBMCs or a T cell subset sorted from them (not recorded which). The receptors originated from a man aged 18 to 29 who had mild COVID-19 (a few samples of this study predate the infection). Cell type and time point are not known.

The V and J genes are TRBV3-1 and TRBJ1-2; no definite D call. Between the trimmed V and J ends, which lost 0 bases and 2 bases, there was a span of 4 bases. Germline CDR1 is LGHDT and CDR2 is YNNKEL (reference sequence). The CDR3 has 13 amino acids. The CDR3 DNA is TGTGCCAGCAGCCAAGATAAAAACTATGGCTACACCTTC. It is translated as CASSQDKNYGYTF.

This clonotype appeared many times. The chain joins TRBV5-1 to TRBJ2-5; D perhaps matches TRBD1 (5 bases). CDR1 SGHRS and CDR2 YFSETQ come from the germline V gene. The V end was cut by 2 bases, the J end by 3 bases, with 8 bases between. The CDR3 loop spans 13 amino acids. This CDR3 reads CASSFEGEETQYF. CDR3 in DNA: TGCGCCAGCAGCTTTGAAGGGGAAGAGACCCAGTACTTC.

This clonotype turned up a few times. The gene calls are TRBV5-8 and TRBJ2-3; the D gene could be TRBD1 or TRBD2 (6 bases each). The germline V gene encodes CDR1 SGHTS and CDR2 YDEGEE. Trimming removed 4 bases at V and 4 bases at J, with 25 bases between. The CDR3 has 18 residues. The CDR3 loop is CASSRPLGGLLSADTQYF. In DNA, the CDR3 is TGTGCCAGCAGCCGACCCTTGGGGGGCTTGTTGTCGGCAGATACGCAGTATTTT.

This clonotype was picked up a small number of times. V and J are TRBV20-1 and TRBJ2-7; D gene unclear. The V and J ends lost 3 bases and 2 bases respectively, with 14 bases between them. This CDR3 has 14 amino acids. Per germline, CDR1 DFQATT and CDR2 SNEGSKA (reference sequence). CDR3 protein: CSASRRLSAYEQYF. The CDR3 region has the DNA TGCAGTGCTAGTAGACGGCTTTCGGCCTACGAGCAGTACTTC.

This clonotype was counted a few times. The chain recombines TRBV5-1 with TRBJ1-4, with a weak D call TRBD1 (5 bases). V was cut by 7 bases and J by 8 bases, with 21 bases left in between. Germline assignment: CDR1 SGHRS and CDR2 YFSETQ. This CDR3 has 15 amino acids. This CDR3 is CASGHTGINDEKLFF. The CDR3 coding sequence is TGCGCCAGCGGCCACACAGGAATCAACGACGAAAAACTGTTTTTT.

This clonotype was seen repeatedly, ten times or more. The germline gene is not matched at one end of the junction; a read error may be the cause. The genes are TRBV2 and TRBJ2-5; 8 nucleotides line up with TRBD2. CDR1 is SNHLY and CDR2 is FYNNEI in the germline V gene. There are 15 residues in the CDR3. CDR3 bases: TGTGCCAGCACTGAACAGGCGGGGGGAGTCGAGACCCAGTACTTC. Protein sequence: CASTEQAGGVETQYF.

The chain links TRBV10-3 to TRBJ2-3; D is unclear. The length of the CDR3 is 15 residues. V was trimmed by 3 bases and J by 3 bases, leaving 13 bases between them. The germline CDR1 and CDR2 sequences are ENHRY and SYGVKD. CDR3 sequence (DNA): TGTGCCATCAGTGATTCGAAGGGTCCTACAGATACGCAGTATTTT. It translates to CAISDSKGPTDTQYF.

This clonotype was detected many times. V gene TRBV5-6 combines with J gene TRBJ2-7, with no clear D. Germline assignment: CDR1 SGHDT and CDR2 YYEEEE. Trimming cost V 5 bases and J 5 bases, with 14 bases left between them. The CDR3 sequence is 13 residues long. CDR3 bases: TGTGCCAGCAGATCCAGTCGCATTCACGAGCAGTACGTC. Encoded protein: CASRSSRIHEQYV.

This clonotype was detected a few times. V usage is TRBV4-1 and J usage is TRBJ1-5; 8 bases align to TRBD1. Per germline, CDR1 MGHRA and CDR2 YSYEKL. The CDR3 loop spans 17 amino acids. With V trimmed by 0 bases and J by 4 bases, 8 bases remained unmatched. Here the CDR3 DNA reads TGCGCCAGCAGCCAAGACTCGACAGGGGTGAGAAATCAGCCCCAGCATTTT. It codes for CASSQDSTGVRNQPQHF.

The rearrangement joins TRBV28 to TRBJ2-7; D gene uncertain. CDR1 is MDHEN, CDR2 SYDVKM, per germline. Trimming removed 3 bases from V and 8 bases from J, with 8 bases in between. The CDR3 spans 11 residues. This CDR3 reads CASSFEYQQYF. CDR3 sequence (DNA): TGTGCCAGCAGTTTCGAATACCAGCAGTACTTC.

The chain recombines TRBV14 with TRBJ2-5; weak D call: TRBD1 (6 bases). Looked up from germline, CDR1 is SGHDN and CDR2 is FVKESK. V lost 0 bases to trimming and J lost 4 bases, with 18 bases between them. The CDR3 is made up of 17 amino acids. The CDR3 DNA reads TGTGCCAGCAGCCAAGAGATAATTCAGGGGAGAGGAGAGACCCAGTACTTC. This sequence encodes CASSQEIIQGRGETQYF. Variable domain in full (rest from reference TRBV14 and TRBJ2-5): EAGVTQFPSHSVIEKGQTVTLRCDPISGHDNLYWYRRVMGKEIKFLLHFVKESKQDESGMPNNRFLAERTGGTYSTLKVQPAELEDSGVYFCASSQEIIQGRGETQYFGPGTRLLVL.

Ten or more counts support this clonotype. V gene TRBV12-3 or TRBV12-4 combines with J gene TRBJ2-3; 8 positions match TRBD1. The CDR3 length is 15 residues. With 5 bases clipped from V and 1 base from J, the junction kept 5 bases outside the gene matches. The DNA of the CDR3 is TGTGCCAGCAGTAGAACAGGGGGACGCACAGATACGCAGTATTTT. Amino acids: CASSRTGGRTDTQYF.

This clonotype was picked up one time. This may be a read error: a much more frequent sequence differs by one nucleotide. The chain joins TRBV7-9 to TRBJ2-3, with unresolved D. The CDR3 contains 15 residues. Germline CDR1 is SEHNR and CDR2 is FQNEAQ (reference sequence). The CDR3 loop reads CVSSLGKASTDTQYF. CDR3 in DNA: TGTGTCAGCAGCTTGGGGAAAGCTTCCACAGATACGCAGTATTTT.

This clonotype was found a few times. The chain carries TRBV29-1 and TRBJ1-2, with a tentative D call TRBD1 (6 bases). The CDR3 totals 12 residues. The V end was cut by 4 bases, the J end by 4 bases, with 10 bases between. CDR1 is SQVTM, CDR2 ANQGSEA, per germline. CDR3 loop: CSVGTDLYGYTF. Here the CDR3 DNA reads TGCAGCGTTGGGACAGATCTCTATGGCTACACCTTC.

The chain joins TRBV6-2 or TRBV6-3 to TRBJ1-1; perhaps TRBD1 as D (6 bases). Germline V gene lookup returns CDR1 MNHEY and CDR2 SVGEGT. Trimming removed 7 bases at V and 1 base at J, with 16 bases between. The CDR3 has 15 amino acids. The CDR3, as DNA: TGTGCCAGCACGGACCCTTCCAGGGGGAACACTGAAGCTTTCTTT. Translating it yields CASTDPSRGNTEAFF.

This clonotype was detected only a few times. This chain joins TRBV18 and TRBJ1-6; D not certain. V was pared by 3 bases and J by 0 bases, with 9 bases between. CDR1 is KGHSH, CDR2 LQKENI, per germline. CDR3 length: 16 residues. DNA for the CDR3: TGTGCCAGCTCACCCTTCAAGAGCTCCTATAATTCACCCCTCCACTTT. This sequence encodes CASSPFKSSYNSPLHF.

This clonotype occurred many times. The chain recombines TRBV27 with TRBJ2-3; perhaps D is TRBD1 or TRBD2 (6 bases each). Trimming stripped 3 bases from V and 4 bases from J, with 11 bases between. CDR1 and CDR2 (germline): MNHEY, SMNVEV (reference sequence). The CDR3 runs 14 residues. This CDR3 is CASSFLGGSDTQYF. The CDR3 DNA reads as TGTGCCAGCAGTTTTCTGGGGGGCTCAGATACGCAGTATTTT.

The rearrangement uses TRBV9 and TRBJ2-4; D gene uncertain. This CDR3 has 16 amino acids. Germline assignment: CDR1 SGDLS and CDR2 YYNGEE. Trimming removed 0 bases from V and 1 base from J, with 11 bases in between. CDR3 nucleotide sequence: TGTGCCAGCAGCGTAGGGGATCCTATCGCCAAAAACATTCAGTACTTC. Encoded protein: CASSVGDPIAKNIQYF. Full variable domain (missing parts from reference TRBV9 and TRBJ2-4): DSGVTQTPKHLITATGQRVTLRCSPRSGDLSVYWYQQSLDQGLQFLIQYYNGEERAKGNILERFSAQQFPDLHSELNLSSLELGDSALYFCASSVGDPIAKNIQYFGAGTRLSVL.

V gene TRBV3-1 combines with J gene TRBJ2-3; 12 bases line up with TRBD2. This CDR3 has 16 residues. The germline gives CDR1 LGHDT, CDR2 YNNKEL (reference sequence). Trimming cost V 4 bases and J 4 bases; bases outside gene matches: 6. DNA for the CDR3: TGTGCCAGCAGCCCCCCGACTAGCGGGGGCTCAGATACGCAGTATTTT. This gives the protein CASSPPTSGGSDTQYF.

The chain joins TRBV7-2 to TRBJ2-6; 7 nucleotides line up with TRBD1. Germline CDR1 and CDR2: SGHTA and FQGNSA. V was clipped by 5 bases and J by 3 bases; unmatched bases: 7. The CDR3 loop spans 16 amino acids. Here the CDR3 reads CASSPTGLSGANVLTF. As DNA, the CDR3 is TGTGCCAGCAGCCCGACAGGGCTTAGTGGGGCCAACGTCCTGACTTTC.